The text below deals with one T cell receptor beta chain. Its antigen has not been determined. There are no base qualities to consult, and no much larger clone falls within one base. The sample comes from a study of T cell responses to AZD1222 COVID-19 vaccine (dated by TCRdb to the early 2020s). Study-wide context: AZD1222 recipients given second doses at about 4 weeks or at about 12 weeks were pooled, since spike-specific TCR depth and breadth were not found to differ between the two schedules. Trial participants were enrolled into age subgroups of 18-55, 56-69 and 70-plus years, which contained approximately 150, 28 and 58 TCR-sequenced participants, respectively. A total of approximately 250 trial participants underwent TCR sequencing, of whom nearly 210 had received two doses of AZD1222 and about 25 had received two doses of the MenACWY control vaccine.

Paper-wide results and their limitations: Conclusions about previously exposed vaccinees are limited, since just 6 or 7 AZD1222 recipients were seropositive for SARS-CoV-2 at baseline. After two AZD1222 doses, spike-specific TCR breadth and depth were significantly higher than at day 0 and than in MenACWY recipients. Vaccine-associated CD4 TCRs spanned the whole spike protein, with dominant responses in regions 160-218 and 743-854. Most participants were white British and females outnumbered males, and the authors suggested that clonal diversity may have been underestimated. Because no samples from the day 14 peak response were available, repertoires could be characterized only after the peak T cell response. Reportedly, close to half of the unique spike-specific TCRs recognized epitopes lying outside the regions that are mutated in the B.1.351 and B.1.1.7 variants. The 56-69-year group was small, and its depth increase did not reach significance, likely because of low power.

The CDR3 regions of human TCRbeta chains were analyzed by immunosequencing. The original pipeline was this. Repertoire TCRs were checked for matches against a reference library of SARS-CoV-2-specific TCRs that had been generated using the MIRA antigen-specificity platform. Breadth meant the fraction of unique TCRs that were SARS-CoV-2-associated, whereas depth meant the fraction of total T cells that were SARS-CoV-2-associated. Using the MIRA data, every spike-specific TCR was mapped to the spike region that the TCR reacted to and assigned to either a CD4 or a CD8 class. Log10-transformed breadth and depth values were compared by one-way ANOVA with Sidak's multiple comparisons tests. TCRdb holds this immuneACCESS table with in-frame rearrangements only. Some clones are missing; in checked studies, unresolved V genes explain under half, and the rest has no known cause. For V, J and clone size, that table is used; D and trimming come from the DNA. The table for this sample lists roughly 100,000 clones; about 90% of them were counted only once. The ten largest make up about 5% of the sample.

Reading from cysteine to phenylalanine, the CDR3 counts 16 amino acids. Left in the record is the CDR3 DNA by itself, 48 bases read in frame from the first base. V and J lose 6 bases and 2 bases, and a span of 17 bases separates them. Via the germline V gene (reference sequence), CDR1 is MNHNY and CDR2 SVGAGI. The time point label on this specimen signifies: baseline before first vaccination. Vaccinee samples were obtained from the UK trials COV001 and COV002, which included a single-blind randomized controlled phase 2/3 trial of AZD1222 (ChAdOx1 nCoV-19) in healthy adults. For TCRbeta chain sequencing, PBMC samples from trial participants were taken at day 0 and at day 28 after the second dose.

Material: peripheral blood, obtained on day 0 of AZD1222 vaccination. This sequence uses TRBV6-6 and TRBJ1-3, and possibly TRBD1, on 5 matching bases. This clonotype was obtained from an adult in good health. This receptor carries the CDR3 CASRLLQGRPGNTIYF. The nucleotide sequence reads as follows: TGTGCCAGCAGATTACTGCAGGGAAGGCCTGGAAACACCATATATTTT.